This entry lists 19 T cell receptor beta chains sequenced from one sample in a study of T-cell reconstitution after alpha-beta-depleted transplantation in children. TCRbeta library preparation incorporated unique molecular identifiers. TCRdb itself ran the PCR reads through MiXCR, one entry per CDR3 protein. The table lists 420,000 or so distinct CDR3 sequences, approximately 11% of them singletons. The sequenced sample was PBMCs from the stem cell graft donor, obtained from the stem cell graft. The receptor set was obtained from a human donor who donated a stem cell graft to a child with acute myeloid leukemia.

The V call is TRBV27, the J call TRBJ2-3; D unresolved. CDR1 MNHEY and CDR2 SMNVEV come from the germline V gene (reference sequence). This CDR3 region has 11 residues. Trimming removed 8 bases from V and 6 bases from J, with 9 bases in between. The CDR3: CASRSADTQYF. CDR3 nucleotide sequence: TGTGCCAGCCGAAGCGCCGATACGCAGTATTTT.

The rearrangement uses TRBV20-1 and TRBJ2-5; D is perhaps TRBD2 (5 bases). This CDR3 has 12 residues. The germline CDR1 and CDR2 sequences are DFQATT and SNEGSKA (reference sequence). V gave up 6 bases and J gave up 5 bases, with 13 bases separating them. CDR3 sequence (DNA): TGCAGTGCGTTAACTAGTAGCGAGACCCAGTACTTC. This encodes CSALTSSETQYF.

The genes are TRBV24-1 and TRBJ2-5, with D possibly TRBD1 on 7 matching bases. V shed 7 bases and J shed 2 bases, with 10 bases lying between them. The CDR3 is made up of 13 amino acids. Germline-derived CDR1 and CDR2 are KGHDR and SFDVKD. The CDR3 DNA follows: TGTGCCACCAGCGGGGGACAGCAAGAGACCCAGTACTTC. Residues: CATSGGQQETQYF.

The table lists this clonotype with a few counts. The J gene is TRBJ2-7, the V gene TRBV20-1; D ambiguous. The CDR3 is made up of 13 amino acids. Germline V lookup: CDR1 DFQATT, CDR2 SNEGSKA (reference sequence). V lost 5 bases and J 3 bases, leaving 14 bases between the germline ends. CDR3 residues: CSAFDMDNYEQYF. In DNA form, the CDR3 reads TGCAGTGCTTTCGACATGGATAACTACGAGCAGTACTTC.

The chain combines TRBV20-1 with TRBJ2-3, with 10 bases matching TRBD2. V shed 5 bases and J 5 bases; nucleotides not matched to a gene: 16. CDR1 DFQATT and CDR2 SNEGSKA come from the germline V gene (reference sequence). The CDR3 is 17 residues long. In DNA, the CDR3 is TGCAGTGCTCCCCCGATAGGGGTAGCGGGAGGCCGAGATACGCAGTATTTT. Its protein product is CSAPPIGVAGGRDTQYF.

The table lists this clonotype with many counts. V usage is TRBV20-1 and J usage is TRBJ2-2, with a weak D call TRBD2 (5 bases). CDR1 is DFQATT, CDR2 SNEGSKA, per germline (reference sequence). CDR3 length: 14 residues. V lost 0 bases to trimming and J lost 4 bases, with 9 bases between them. The CDR3 coding sequence is TGCAGTGCTAGAGACGGGAAGGGCACCGGGGAGCTGTTTTTT. The encoded protein is CSARDGKGTGELFF.

This clonotype was seen many times. V and J are TRBV7-6 and TRBJ1-6, with D possibly TRBD1 on 6 matching bases. V dropped 4 bases and J dropped 9 bases, with 13 bases sitting between them. Germline loops: CDR1 SGHVS, CDR2 FNYEAQ. This CDR3 comprises 14 residues. The CDR3 reads CASSYGQYTSPLHF. The CDR3 region has the DNA TGTGCCAGCAGCTACGGACAGTACACTTCACCCCTCCACTTT.

The rearrangement links TRBV15 to TRBJ1-1, with a possible D match to TRBD1 (6 bases). Germline assignment: CDR1 LNHNV and CDR2 YYDKDF (reference sequence). Trimming took off 0 bases at V and 1 base at J, with 9 bases between the two ends. The CDR3 has 15 amino acids. This chain's CDR3 is CATSREPGQNTEAFF. CDR3 nucleotide sequence: TGTGCCACCAGCAGAGAGCCGGGACAGAACACTGAAGCTTTCTTT. Full variable domain (outside the CDR3, taken from reference TRBV15 and TRBJ1-1): DAMVIQNPRYQVTQFGKPVTLSCSQTLNHNVMYWYQQKSSQAPKLLFHYYDKDFNNEADTPDNFQSRRPNTSFCFLDIRSPGLGDTAMYLCATSREPGQNTEAFFGQGTRLTVV.

The V gene is TRBV5-6, the J gene TRBJ2-4; the D call may be TRBD1 or TRBD2 (5 bases each). Germline CDR1 reads SGHDT; CDR2 reads YYEEEE. Trimming took 4 bases from V and 4 from J, leaving 18 bases between them. The CDR3 sequence is 16 residues long. CDR3: CASSPRGFGAKNIQYF. Here the CDR3 DNA reads TGTGCCAGCAGCCCCCGGGGTTTTGGGGCAAAAAACATTCAGTACTTC.

This chain uses TRBV5-1 with TRBJ2-1; D is unresolved. V shed 0 bases and J shed 7 bases, with 17 bases lying between them. The germline V gene has CDR1 SGHRS and CDR2 YFSETQ. The CDR3 consists of 16 residues. CDR3 nucleotides: TGCGCCAGCAGCTTGGCTGCGGAGAGATTTGGGAATGAGCAGTTCTTC. Its protein product is CASSLAAERFGNEQFF.

J is TRBJ1-4 and V is TRBV7-8; 11 bases map to TRBD1. This CDR3 is 15 amino acids long. Germline CDR1 SGHVS, CDR2 FQNEAQ. After removal of 5 bases from V and 8 bases from J, the junction contained 7 bases not matched to a gene. The chain's CDR3 is CASSAGGTGGEKLFF. CDR3 coding DNA: TGTGCCAGCAGCGCCGGTGGGACAGGGGGAGAAAAACTGTTTTTT.

This clonotype was seen a handful of times. The gene calls are TRBV5-1 and TRBJ2-5, with a possible D match to TRBD1 (8 bases). Germline-derived CDR1 and CDR2 are SGHRS and YFSETQ. With 4 bases removed from V and 5 bases from J, the gap between germline ends came to 18 bases. The CDR3 covers 15 residues. CDR3 nucleotides: TGCGCCAGCAGCCCCTGGACAGGGAGGGCGGAGACCCAGTACTTC. The encoded protein is CASSPWTGRAETQYF.

The table lists this clonotype with a few counts. The V call is TRBV9, the J call TRBJ2-3, with TRBD1 as a possible D gene (6 bases). The CDR3 is made up of 16 amino acids. Germline values: CDR1 SGDLS, CDR2 YYNGEE. V dropped 3 bases and J dropped 3 bases, with 17 bases sitting between them. The CDR3 DNA follows: TGTGCCAGCAGCGGAAACCACAGGGTCGGGACAGATACGCAGTATTTT. It encodes CASSGNHRVGTDTQYF.

The genes are TRBV6-6 and TRBJ2-5; D unclear. Germline V gene sequence: CDR1 MNHNY, CDR2 SVGAGI (reference sequence). This CDR3 contains 12 residues. The ends were cut back, 4 bases at V and 2 bases at J, with 5 bases in the middle. CDR3 protein: CASSSRQETQYF. The CDR3 bases are TGTGCCAGCAGTTCGCGGCAAGAGACCCAGTACTTC.

The sample holds a few counts of this clonotype. The chain carries TRBV2 and TRBJ1-5; D is possibly TRBD1 (6 bases). Germline V gives CDR1 SNHLY, CDR2 FYNNEI. V was clipped by 2 bases and J by 0 bases, with 8 bases between them. CDR3 length: 15 amino acids. CDR3 nucleotide sequence: TGTGCCAGCAGTGAACAGGGACATAGCAATCAGCCCCAGCATTTT. Its translation is CASSEQGHSNQPQHF.

This clonotype appeared a few times. The junction departs from the called germline gene at one end, perhaps through a read error. The chain uses TRBV27 and TRBJ2-5; possible D gene TRBD2, 6 bases. The germline gives CDR1 MNHEY, CDR2 SMNVEV (reference sequence). The CDR3 sequence is 12 residues long. DNA for the CDR3: TGTGCCAGCATGGACTACCAGGAGACCCAGTACTTC. This translates into CASMDYQETQYF.

A single count supports this clonotype. The chain recombines TRBV20-1 with TRBJ2-7; a weak D match, TRBD2 (5 bases). CDR1 and CDR2 (germline): DFQATT, SNEGSKA (reference sequence). The CDR3 sequence is 15 residues long. The V end was cut by 1 base, the J end by 4 bases, with 17 bases between. CDR3 DNA: TGCAGTGCTAGAGGGAGGAGCGGTTCCCCTTACGAGCAGTACTTC. As protein: CSARGRSGSPYEQYF.

This chain connects TRBV6-1 to TRBJ1-5, with 7 bases matching TRBD1. CDR3 length: 14 amino acids. V dropped 5 bases and J dropped 2; count of bases not matched to a gene: 3. Germline V lookup: CDR1 MNHNS, CDR2 SASEGT. The CDR3 here is CASSKGAGNQPQHF. In DNA form, the CDR3 reads TGTGCCAGCAGTAAGGGGGCCGGCAATCAGCCCCAGCATTTT.

A single count supports this clonotype. A much larger clone sits a single nucleotide away, making a read error possible. The chain employs TRBV6-1 and TRBJ1-5; 9 nucleotides match TRBD1. This CDR3 comprises 16 residues. CDR1 MNHNS and CDR2 SASEGT come from the germline V gene. J gave up 8 bases and V 1 base, and 9 bases lay outside the gene matches. The chain's CDR3 is CASSEGRGQGRKPQHF. DNA of the CDR3: TGTGCCAGCAGTGAAGGTCGGGGACAGGGTAGAAAGCCCCAGCATTTT.